This T cell receptor (beta chain) was recorded in a study of high-grade serous ovarian cancer treatment subgroups. Study context: Mean per sample: around 14,000 reads, several thousand unique TCR beta rearrangements. General study findings and limits: Clonal relatedness tracked neoantigen level, and by trend copy number and mutation load. Tumors within one patient showed repertoire similarity of roughly 0.1 to 0.85.

Tumor tissue was taken before any definitive surgery or chemotherapy was given. J was trimmed by 6 bases and V by 2 bases; bases with no gene match: 10. Looked up from germline, CDR1 is LNHDA and CDR2 is SQIVND (reference sequence). This CDR3 has 16 residues. Clones were read by immunoSEQ multiplex PCR, and TCRdb kept only the in-frame ones, dropping some. The table records some 10,000 clones, approximately 79% of them present only once. Comments on this clone: Its antigen is unidentified.

This chain connects TRBV19 to TRBJ2-1, with TRBD2 matching 7 bases. Sequencing was done on a sample of tumor tissue. The clonotype comes from a human donor with high-grade serous ovarian cancer. CDR3 nucleotides: TGTGCCAGTAGTATAACCGGCACGGGGAGGGGCAATGAGCAGTTCTTC. Its translation: CASSITGTGRGNEQFF.